Following are 16 T cell receptor beta chains from one sample sequenced in a study of shared clonotypes between healthy human individuals. Sequencing was performed with immunoSEQ multiplex PCR; in TCRdb, only in-frame clones are kept and a portion is missing. The sample has about 520,000 clones, roughly 80% seen once. Sequencing was carried out using PBMCs. The receptor source for this set is a woman aged 40 to 55 in good health. Some clones in this sample may be carry-over from other donors' samples.

This chain uses TRBV19 with TRBJ2-1, with D unresolved. The V gene lost 7 bases and the J gene lost 4 bases, with 17 bases spanning the gap. The CDR3 runs to 15 residues. Germline V lookup: CDR1 LNHDA, CDR2 SQIVND (reference sequence). In DNA, the CDR3 is TGTGCCAGTATAGGGCCAGCCTCATTTTACAATGAGCAGTTCTTC. This sequence encodes CASIGPASFYNEQFF.

Concerning this clone itself: It is likely a read error: a sequence one base away is far more abundant. This sample also contains other DNA sequences that code for the same CDR3. The chain recombines TRBV30 with TRBJ2-1; maybe TRBD2 (6 bases). Deletions cut 2 bases from V and 10 bases from J, with 15 bases between. Germline CDR1 GTSNPN, CDR2 SVGIG (reference sequence). The CDR3 consists of 13 residues. The CDR3 sequence: CAWSRTTLHEQFF. CDR3 DNA sequence: TGTGCCTGGAGTCGGACTACGTTACACGAGCAGTTCTTC.

The J gene is TRBJ1-5, the V gene TRBV28, with TRBD1 matching 9 bases. Trimming removed 5 bases from V and 12 bases from J; junction bases left unmatched: 11. Germline V gene data show CDR1 as MDHEN and CDR2 as SYDVKM. The length of the CDR3 is 14 residues. The CDR3 nucleotides read TGTGCCAGCAGTGCTCTCCATGGGACAGGGCACCAGCATTTT. This translates into CASSALHGTGHQHF.

The chain couples TRBV6-5 to TRBJ2-7, with D unclear. The CDR3 covers 13 residues. Germline lookup yields CDR1 MNHEY and CDR2 SVGAGI. Between the trimmed V and J ends, which lost 6 bases and 2 bases, there was a span of 11 bases. As DNA, the CDR3 is TGTGCCAGCAGCCAGGCTGGAACCTACGAGCAGTACTTC. Amino acids: CASSQAGTYEQYF.

The rearrangement links TRBV5-4 to TRBJ1-4; D gene ambiguous. Trimming stripped 3 bases from V and 4 bases from J, with 13 bases between. The CDR3 has 15 amino acids. Germline loops: CDR1 SGHNT, CDR2 YYREEE (reference sequence). The CDR3 coding sequence is TGTGCCAGCAGCTCTGGACCGACTTTTAATGAAAAACTGTTTTTT. It is translated as CASSSGPTFNEKLFF. Looking up the rest from reference TRBV5-4 and TRBJ1-4 gives the full variable domain: ETGVTQSPTHLIKTRGQQVTLRCSSQSGHNTVSWYQQALGQGPQFIFQYYREEENGRGNFPPRFSGLQFPNYSSELNVNALELDDSALYLCASSSGPTFNEKLFFGSGTQLSVL.

This chain uses TRBV7-2 with TRBJ1-5; no clear D. This CDR3 has 15 residues. In germline, CDR1 is SGHTA, CDR2 FQGNSA. Trimming cost V 2 bases and J 0 bases, with 8 bases left between them. The CDR3 spells CASSLRENSNQPQHF. CDR3 DNA sequence: TGTGCCAGCAGCTTAAGAGAAAATAGCAATCAGCCCCAGCATTTT.

A note on this clone: Other DNA sequences in this specimen translate into the identical CDR3. The chain has TRBV7-8 and TRBJ1-2; D is undetermined. Germline V CDR1 and CDR2: SGHVS, FQNEAQ. Trimming pared 6 bases from V and 8 bases from J, leaving 16 bases between. The CDR3 extends over 13 amino acids. CDR3 residues: CASRPYGSKGYTF. The CDR3 DNA reads as TGTGCCAGCAGACCCTACGGCTCCAAGGGCTACACCTTC.

The chain joins TRBV28 to TRBJ1-2; TRBD1 might be the D (6 bases). This CDR3 has 13 amino acids. Germline CDR1 and CDR2: MDHEN and SYDVKM. Trimming took off 10 bases at V and 0 bases at J, with 12 bases between the two ends. The CDR3 region has the DNA TGTGCCACCCGGGGGGCGCCTAACTATGGCTACACCTTC. Its protein product is CATRGAPNYGYTF.

DNA for the CDR3: TGTGCCACCAGCAGATCCAGGGTTGGAGCTTTCTTT. It specifies CATSRSRVGAFF. The V gene is TRBV15, the J gene TRBJ1-1; a weak D match, TRBD1 (5 bases). The CDR3 has 12 residues. V gave up 2 bases and J gave up 10 bases, with 11 bases separating them. CDR1 is LNHNV and CDR2 is YYDKDF in the germline V gene (reference sequence).

This clone was picked up a small number of times. This rearrangement joins TRBV6-1 to TRBJ2-3, with TRBD1 matching over 8 bases. The J segment lost 6 bases and the V segment lost 0 bases, leaving 11 bases of the junction unmatched. Germline V CDR1 and CDR2: MNHNS, SASEGT. The CDR3 runs 17 residues. The CDR3 sequence is CASSEATLGQVKDTQYF. The CDR3 bases are TGTGCCAGCAGTGAAGCTACACTGGGACAGGTGAAGGATACGCAGTATTTT.

The rearrangement links TRBV27 to TRBJ1-1; D uncertain. CDR1 is MNHEY, CDR2 SMNVEV, per germline (reference sequence). The V end lost 6 bases, the J end lost 4 bases, and 12 bases lay between the germline ends. The CDR3 contains 13 residues. CDR3 sequence reads: CASRARAGTEAFF. The DNA of the CDR3 is TGTGCCAGCAGGGCCCGGGCCGGCACTGAAGCTTTCTTT.

The chain joins TRBV11-1 to TRBJ2-7, with 11 bases identical to TRBD1. Germline CDR1 reads SGHAT; CDR2 reads FQDESV (reference sequence). J gave up 7 bases and V 5 bases, and 7 bases lay outside the gene matches. The CDR3 loop spans 14 amino acids. Here the CDR3 reads CASSHGQGAREQYF. CDR3 bases: TGTGCCAGCAGCCACGGACAGGGGGCAAGAGAGCAGTACTTC.

The chain employs TRBV6-1 and TRBJ2-7; no clear D. CDR1 is MNHNS, CDR2 SASEGT, per germline. V was pared by 5 bases and J by 5 bases, with 10 bases between. There are 12 residues in the CDR3. CDR3 nucleotides: TGTGCCAGCAGTCGTCCGGCCCACGAGCAGTACTTC. This encodes CASSRPAHEQYF.

The chain has TRBV5-6 and TRBJ1-1; D is undetermined. Trimming removed 1 base from V and 8 bases from J, with 6 bases in between. This CDR3 spans 11 amino acids. The germline V gene encodes CDR1 SGHDT and CDR2 YYEEEE. The chain's CDR3 is CASSLRQEAFF. DNA of the CDR3: TGTGCCAGCAGCTTGAGGCAGGAAGCTTTCTTT.

V is TRBV6-1 and J is TRBJ2-7, with 8 bases matching TRBD1. J lost 1 base, V lost 4 bases, and 6 bases had no gene match. The CDR3 has 15 amino acids. The germline V gene has CDR1 MNHNS and CDR2 SASEGT. The CDR3 nucleotides are TGTGCCAGCAGTGCCACCGGACAGGGTTCCTACGAGCAGTACTTC. Amino acid sequence: CASSATGQGSYEQYF.

CDR3 DNA: TGTGCCAGCAGTGGGCCGAACACTGAAGCTTTCTTT. Protein sequence: CASSGPNTEAFF. The chain recombines TRBV2 with TRBJ1-1; D is unresolved. CDR3 length: 12 amino acids. Trimming left V 4 bases short and J 1 base short, with 4 bases between. Germline V gene sequence: CDR1 SNHLY, CDR2 FYNNEI.